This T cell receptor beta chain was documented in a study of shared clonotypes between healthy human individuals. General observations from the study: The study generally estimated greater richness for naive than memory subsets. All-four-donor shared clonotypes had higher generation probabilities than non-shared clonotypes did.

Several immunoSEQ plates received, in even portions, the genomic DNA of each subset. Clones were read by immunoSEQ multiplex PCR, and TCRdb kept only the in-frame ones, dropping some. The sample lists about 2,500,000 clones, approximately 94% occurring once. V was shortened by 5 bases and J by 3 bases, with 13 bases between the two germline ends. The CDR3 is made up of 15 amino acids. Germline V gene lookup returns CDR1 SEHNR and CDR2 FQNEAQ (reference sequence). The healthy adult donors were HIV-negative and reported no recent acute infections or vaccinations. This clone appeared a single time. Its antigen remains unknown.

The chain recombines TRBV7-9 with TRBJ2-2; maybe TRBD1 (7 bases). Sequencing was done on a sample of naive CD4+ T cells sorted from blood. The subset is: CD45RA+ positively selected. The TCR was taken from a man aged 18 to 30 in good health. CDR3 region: CASSPFRGDTGELFF. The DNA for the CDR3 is TGTGCCAGCAGCCCCTTCAGGGGGGACACCGGGGAGCTGTTTTTT.